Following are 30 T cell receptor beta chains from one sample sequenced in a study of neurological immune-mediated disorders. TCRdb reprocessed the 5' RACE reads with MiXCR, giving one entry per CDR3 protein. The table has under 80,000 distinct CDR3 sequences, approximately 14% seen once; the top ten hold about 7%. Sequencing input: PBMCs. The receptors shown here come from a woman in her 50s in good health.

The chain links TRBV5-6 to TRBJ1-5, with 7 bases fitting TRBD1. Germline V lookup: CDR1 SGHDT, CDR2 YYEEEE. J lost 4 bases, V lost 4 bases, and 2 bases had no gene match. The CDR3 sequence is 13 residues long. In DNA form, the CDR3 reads TGTGCCAGCAGCATGGACAGGAATCAGCCCCAGCATTTT. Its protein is CASSMDRNQPQHF. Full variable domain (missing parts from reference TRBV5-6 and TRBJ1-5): DAGVTQSPTHLIKTRGQQVTLRCSPKSGHDTVSWYQQALGQGPQFIFQYYEEEERQRGNFPDRFSGHQFPNYSSELNVNALLLGDSALYLCASSMDRNQPQHFGDGTRLSIL.

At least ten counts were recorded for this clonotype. The CDR3 loop is CATSDLQGNSYTGELFF. CDR3 coding DNA: TGTGCCACCAGTGATTTACAGGGAAATTCTTACACCGGGGAGCTGTTTTTT. V gene TRBV24-1 combines with J gene TRBJ2-2; tentatively, D is TRBD1 (6 bases). V gave up 1 base and J gave up 3 bases, with 14 bases separating them. Germline V lookup: CDR1 KGHDR, CDR2 SFDVKD. The CDR3 is made up of 17 amino acids.

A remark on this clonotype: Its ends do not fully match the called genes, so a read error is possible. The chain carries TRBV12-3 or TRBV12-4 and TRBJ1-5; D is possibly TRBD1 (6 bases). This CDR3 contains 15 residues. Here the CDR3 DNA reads TGTGCCAGCAGAGGAAAGGGGGGAAGCAATCAGCCCAAGCATTTT. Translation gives CASRGKGGSNQPKHF.

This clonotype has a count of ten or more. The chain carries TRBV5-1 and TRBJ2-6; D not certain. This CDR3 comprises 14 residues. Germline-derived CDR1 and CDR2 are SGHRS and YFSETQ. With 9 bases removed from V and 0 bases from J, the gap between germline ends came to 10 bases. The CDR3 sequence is CATAIYSGANVLTF. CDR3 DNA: TGCGCCACCGCGATTTACTCTGGGGCCAACGTCCTGACTTTC.

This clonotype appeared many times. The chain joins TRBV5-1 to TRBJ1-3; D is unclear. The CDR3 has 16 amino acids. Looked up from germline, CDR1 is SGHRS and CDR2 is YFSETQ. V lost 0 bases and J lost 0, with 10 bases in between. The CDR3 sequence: CASSLAPGDSGNTIYF. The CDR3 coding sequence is TGCGCCAGCAGCTTGGCCCCAGGCGACTCTGGAAACACCATATATTTT. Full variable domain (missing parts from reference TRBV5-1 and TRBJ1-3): KAGVTQTPRYLIKTRGQQVTLSCSPISGHRSVSWYQQTPGQGLQFLFEYFSETQRNKGNFPGRFSGRQFSNSRSEMNVSTLELGDSALYLCASSLAPGDSGNTIYFGEGSWLTVV.

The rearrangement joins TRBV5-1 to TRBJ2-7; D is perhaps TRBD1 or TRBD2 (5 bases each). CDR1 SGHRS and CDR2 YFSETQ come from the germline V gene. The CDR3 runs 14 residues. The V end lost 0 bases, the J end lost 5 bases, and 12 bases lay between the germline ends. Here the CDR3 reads CASSLGRGAHEQYF. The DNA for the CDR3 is TGCGCCAGCAGCTTGGGACGAGGGGCTCACGAGCAGTACTTC.

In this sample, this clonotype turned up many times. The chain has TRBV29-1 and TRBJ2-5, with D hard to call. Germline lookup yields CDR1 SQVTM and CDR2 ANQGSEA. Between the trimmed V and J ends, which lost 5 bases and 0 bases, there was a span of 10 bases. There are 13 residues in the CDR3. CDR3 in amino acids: CSVLRANQETQYF. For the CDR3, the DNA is TGCAGCGTTCTGAGAGCCAACCAAGAGACCCAGTACTTC.

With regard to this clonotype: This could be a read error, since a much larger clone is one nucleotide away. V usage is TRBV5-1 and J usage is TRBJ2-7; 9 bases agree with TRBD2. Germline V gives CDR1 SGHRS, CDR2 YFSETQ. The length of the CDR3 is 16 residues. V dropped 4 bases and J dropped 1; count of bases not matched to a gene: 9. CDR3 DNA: TGCGCCAGCAGCCTAAGTAGCGGGAGCGCGTCCTACGAGCAGTACTTC. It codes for CASSLSSGSASYEQYF.

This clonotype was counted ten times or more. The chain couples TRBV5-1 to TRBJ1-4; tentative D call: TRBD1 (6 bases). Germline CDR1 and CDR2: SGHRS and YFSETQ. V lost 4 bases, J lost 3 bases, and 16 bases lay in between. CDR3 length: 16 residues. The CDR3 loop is CASSLQPTGSNEKLFF. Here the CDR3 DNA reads TGCGCCAGCAGCCTCCAGCCGACAGGATCTAATGAAAAACTGTTTTTT.

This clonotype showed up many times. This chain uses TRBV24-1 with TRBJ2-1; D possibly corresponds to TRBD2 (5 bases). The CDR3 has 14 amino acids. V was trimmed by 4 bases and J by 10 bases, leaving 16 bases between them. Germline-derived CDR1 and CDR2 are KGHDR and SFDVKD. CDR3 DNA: TGTGCCACCAGTGACTATGATAAGCGGCTGGAGCAGTTCTTC. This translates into CATSDYDKRLEQFF.

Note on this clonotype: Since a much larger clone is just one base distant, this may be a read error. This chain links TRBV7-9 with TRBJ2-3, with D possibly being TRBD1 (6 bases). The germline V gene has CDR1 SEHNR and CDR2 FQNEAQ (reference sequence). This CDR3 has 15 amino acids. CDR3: CANSPLDRYTDTQYF. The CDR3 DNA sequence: TGTGCCAACAGCCCACTCGACAGGTACACAGATACGCAGTATTTT.

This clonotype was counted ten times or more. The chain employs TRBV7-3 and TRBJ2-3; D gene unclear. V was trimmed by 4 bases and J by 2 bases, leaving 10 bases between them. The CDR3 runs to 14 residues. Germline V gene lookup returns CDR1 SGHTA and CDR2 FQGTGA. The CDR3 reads CASSSGPFTDTQYF. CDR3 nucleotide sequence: TGTGCCAGCAGCTCCGGGCCTTTCACAGATACGCAGTATTTT.

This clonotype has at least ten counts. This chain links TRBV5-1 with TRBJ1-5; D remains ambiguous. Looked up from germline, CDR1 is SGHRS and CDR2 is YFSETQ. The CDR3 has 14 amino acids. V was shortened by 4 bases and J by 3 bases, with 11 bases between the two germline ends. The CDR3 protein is CASSPAGNNQPQHF. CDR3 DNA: TGCGCCAGCAGCCCGGCGGGGAACAATCAGCCCCAGCATTTT.

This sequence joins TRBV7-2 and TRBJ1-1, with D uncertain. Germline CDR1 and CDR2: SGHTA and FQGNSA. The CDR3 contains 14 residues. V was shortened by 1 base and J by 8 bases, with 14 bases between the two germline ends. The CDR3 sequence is CASSLVNVAREAFF. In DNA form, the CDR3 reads TGTGCCAGCAGCTTAGTCAACGTCGCGAGAGAAGCTTTCTTT.

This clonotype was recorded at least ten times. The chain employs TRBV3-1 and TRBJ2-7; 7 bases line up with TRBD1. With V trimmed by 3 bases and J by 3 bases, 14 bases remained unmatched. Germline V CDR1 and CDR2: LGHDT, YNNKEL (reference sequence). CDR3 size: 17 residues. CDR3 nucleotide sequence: TGTGCCAGCAGCCAGTCAGGGTTTGGACAGGTGAGCTACGAGCAGTACTTC. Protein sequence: CASSQSGFGQVSYEQYF.

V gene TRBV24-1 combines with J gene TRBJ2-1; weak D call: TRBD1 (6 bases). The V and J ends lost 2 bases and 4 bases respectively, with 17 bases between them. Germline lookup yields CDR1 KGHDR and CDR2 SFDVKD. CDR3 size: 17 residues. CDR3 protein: CATSDSKRKGEYNEQFF. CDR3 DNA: TGTGCCACCAGTGATTCTAAGAGAAAGGGGGAATACAATGAGCAGTTCTTC.

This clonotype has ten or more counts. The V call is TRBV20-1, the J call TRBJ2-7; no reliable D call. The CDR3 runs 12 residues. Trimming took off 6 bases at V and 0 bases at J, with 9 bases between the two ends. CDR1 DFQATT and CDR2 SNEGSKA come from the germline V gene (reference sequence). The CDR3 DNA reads TGCAGTGCGGGCGGATACTCCTACGAGCAGTACTTC. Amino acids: CSAGGYSYEQYF.

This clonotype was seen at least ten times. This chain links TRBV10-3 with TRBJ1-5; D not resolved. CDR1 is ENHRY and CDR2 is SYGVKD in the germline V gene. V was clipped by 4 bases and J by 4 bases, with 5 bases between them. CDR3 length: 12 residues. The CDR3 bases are TGTGCCATCAGTGGCAGTAATCAGCCCCAGCATTTT. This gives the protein CAISGSNQPQHF.

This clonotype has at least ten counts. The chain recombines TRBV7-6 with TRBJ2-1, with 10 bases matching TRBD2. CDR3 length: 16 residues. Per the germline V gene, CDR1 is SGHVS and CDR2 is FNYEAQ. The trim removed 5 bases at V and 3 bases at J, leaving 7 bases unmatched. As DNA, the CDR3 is TGTGCCAGCAGCATGAGCGGGGGGGCCCTCTACAATGAGCAGTTCTTC. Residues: CASSMSGGALYNEQFF.

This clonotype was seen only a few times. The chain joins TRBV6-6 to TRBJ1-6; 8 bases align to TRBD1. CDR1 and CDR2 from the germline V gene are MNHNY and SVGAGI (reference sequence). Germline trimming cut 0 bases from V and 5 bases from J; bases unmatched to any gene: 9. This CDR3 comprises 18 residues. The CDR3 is CASSYSTSAGGHNSPLHF. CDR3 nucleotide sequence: TGTGCCAGCAGTTACTCGACATCTGCAGGGGGCCATAATTCACCCCTCCACTTT.

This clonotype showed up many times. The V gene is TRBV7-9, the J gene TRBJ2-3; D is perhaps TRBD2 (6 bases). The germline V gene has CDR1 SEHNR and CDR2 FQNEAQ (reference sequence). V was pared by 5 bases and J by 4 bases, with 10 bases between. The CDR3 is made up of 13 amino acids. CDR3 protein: CASSLGLPDTQYF. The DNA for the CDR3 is TGTGCCAGCAGCCTGGGACTTCCAGATACGCAGTATTTT.

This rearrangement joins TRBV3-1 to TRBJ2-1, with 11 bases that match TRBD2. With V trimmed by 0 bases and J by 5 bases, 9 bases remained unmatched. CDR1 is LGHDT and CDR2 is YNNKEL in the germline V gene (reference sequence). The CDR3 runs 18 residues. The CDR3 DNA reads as TGTGCCAGCAGCCAAGATCTCACTAGCGGGAGAGTCCACAATGAGCAGTTCTTC. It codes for CASSQDLTSGRVHNEQFF.

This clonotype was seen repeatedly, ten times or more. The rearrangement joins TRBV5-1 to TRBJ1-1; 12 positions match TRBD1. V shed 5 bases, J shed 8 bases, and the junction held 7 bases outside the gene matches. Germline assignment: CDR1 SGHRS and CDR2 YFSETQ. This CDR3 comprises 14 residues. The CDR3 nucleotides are TGCGCCAGCAGTCACCGGGACAGGGGGCCCGAAGCTTTCTTT. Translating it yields CASSHRDRGPEAFF.

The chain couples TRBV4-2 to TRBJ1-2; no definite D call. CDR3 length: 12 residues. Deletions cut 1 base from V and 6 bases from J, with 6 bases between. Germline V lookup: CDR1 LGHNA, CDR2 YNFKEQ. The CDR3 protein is CASSQGGNGYTF. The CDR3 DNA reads TGTGCCAGCAGCCAAGGTGGGAATGGCTACACCTTC.

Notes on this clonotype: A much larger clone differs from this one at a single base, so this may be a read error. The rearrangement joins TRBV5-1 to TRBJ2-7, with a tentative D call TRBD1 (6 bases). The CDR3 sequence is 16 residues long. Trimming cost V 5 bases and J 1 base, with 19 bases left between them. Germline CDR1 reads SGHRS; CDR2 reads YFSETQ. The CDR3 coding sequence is TGCGCCAGCAGTCCCGACTCCAGGACAGTATCCTACGAGCAGTACTTC. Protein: CASSPDSRTVSYEQYF.

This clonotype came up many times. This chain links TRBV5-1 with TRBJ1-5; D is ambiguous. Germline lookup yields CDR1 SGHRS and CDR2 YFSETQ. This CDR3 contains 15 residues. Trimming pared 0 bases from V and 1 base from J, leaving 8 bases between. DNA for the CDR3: TGCGCCAGCAGCTTGGCTGGTGTGAGCAATCAGCCCCAGCATTTT. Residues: CASSLAGVSNQPQHF.

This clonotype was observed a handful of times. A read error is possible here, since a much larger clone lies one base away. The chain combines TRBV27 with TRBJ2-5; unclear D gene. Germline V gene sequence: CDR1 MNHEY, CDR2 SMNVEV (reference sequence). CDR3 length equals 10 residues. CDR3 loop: CVSPGETQYF. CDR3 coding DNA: TGTGTCAGCCCAGGAGAGACCCAGTACTTC.

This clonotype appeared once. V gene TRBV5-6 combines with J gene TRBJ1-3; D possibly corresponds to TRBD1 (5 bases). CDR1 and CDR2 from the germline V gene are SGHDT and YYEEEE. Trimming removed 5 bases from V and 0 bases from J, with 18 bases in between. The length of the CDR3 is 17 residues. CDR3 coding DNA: TGTGCCAGCAGAACCACCTCCAGGGTCCACTCTGGAAACACCATATATTTT. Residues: CASRTTSRVHSGNTIYF.

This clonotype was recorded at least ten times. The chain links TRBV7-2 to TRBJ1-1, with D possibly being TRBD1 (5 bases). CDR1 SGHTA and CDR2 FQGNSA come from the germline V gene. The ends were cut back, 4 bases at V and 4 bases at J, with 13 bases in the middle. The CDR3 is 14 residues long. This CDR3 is CASSSGGGGTEAFF. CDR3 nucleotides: TGTGCCAGCAGCTCCGGGGGAGGTGGCACTGAAGCTTTCTTT.

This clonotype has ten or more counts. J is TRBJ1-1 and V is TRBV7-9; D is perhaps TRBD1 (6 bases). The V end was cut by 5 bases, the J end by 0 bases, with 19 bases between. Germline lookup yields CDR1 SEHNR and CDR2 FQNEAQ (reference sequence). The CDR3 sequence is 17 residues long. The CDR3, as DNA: TGTGCCAGCAGCCCAGATTACAGGGAACTCATGAACACTGAAGCTTTCTTT. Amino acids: CASSPDYRELMNTEAFF.